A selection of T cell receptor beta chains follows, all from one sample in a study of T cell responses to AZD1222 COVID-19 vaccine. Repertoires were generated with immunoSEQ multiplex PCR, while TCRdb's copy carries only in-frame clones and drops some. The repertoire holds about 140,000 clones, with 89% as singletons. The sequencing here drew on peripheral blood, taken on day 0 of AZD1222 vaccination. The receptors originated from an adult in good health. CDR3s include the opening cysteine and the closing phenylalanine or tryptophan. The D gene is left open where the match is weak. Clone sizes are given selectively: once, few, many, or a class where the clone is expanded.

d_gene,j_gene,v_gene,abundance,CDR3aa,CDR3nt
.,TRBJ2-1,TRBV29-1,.,CSVPPSGYLSYNEQFF,TGCAGCGTTCCTCCTTCGGGTTACCTCTCCTACAATGAGCAGTTCTTC
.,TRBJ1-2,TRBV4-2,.,CASSPLPGATNYGYTF,TGTGCCAGCAGCCCCCTCCCAGGGGCCACTAACTATGGCTACACCTTC
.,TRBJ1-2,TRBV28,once,CASNRLRQASEYGYTF,TGTGCCAGCAATCGTCTAAGACAGGCTTCCGAGTATGGCTACACCTTC
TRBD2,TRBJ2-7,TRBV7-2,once,CASSQEVLAGGGEQYF,TGTGCCAGCAGTCAGGAGGTACTAGCGGGAGGGGGCGAGCAGTACTTC
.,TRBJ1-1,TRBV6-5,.,CASRSTVPTEAFF,TGTGCCAGCAGGTCTACAGTACCCACTGAAGCTTTCTTT
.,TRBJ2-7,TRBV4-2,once,CASSQVHEPSYEQYF,TGTGCCAGCAGCCAAGTCCACGAACCGTCCTACGAGCAGTACTTC
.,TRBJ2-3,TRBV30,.,CAWNRDRTDTQYF,TGTGCCTGGAACAGGGATCGGACAGATACGCAGTATTTT
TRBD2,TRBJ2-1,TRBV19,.,CASPSPGGDEQFF,TGTGCCAGTCCCTCTCCGGGGGGGGATGAGCAGTTCTTC
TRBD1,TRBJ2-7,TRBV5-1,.,CASSPRPGQGLEQYF,TGCGCCAGCAGTCCCCGTCCGGGACAGGGACTCGAGCAGTACTTC
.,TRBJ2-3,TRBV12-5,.,CASGPMARDTQYF,TGTGCTAGTGGCCCGATGGCCCGAGATACGCAGTATTTT
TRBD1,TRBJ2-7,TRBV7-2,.,CASSRDSGTGNEQYF,TGTGCCAGCAGCCGTGATTCCGGGACAGGGAACGAGCAGTACTTC
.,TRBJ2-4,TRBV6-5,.,CASSYLRDGKNIQYF,TGTGCCAGCAGTTACCTCCGGGATGGCAAAAACATTCAGTACTTC
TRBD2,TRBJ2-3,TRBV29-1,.,CSVVRLAGVGTDTQYF,TGCAGCGTCGTGAGACTAGCGGGAGTCGGCACAGATACGCAGTATTTT
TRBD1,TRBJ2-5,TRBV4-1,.,CASSQDPTGGVFQETQYF,TGCGCCAGCAGCCAAGATCCGACAGGGGGCGTGTTTCAAGAGACCCAGTACTTC
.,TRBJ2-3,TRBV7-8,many,CASSLEWAGRAGTDTQYF,TGTGCCAGCAGCTTAGAGTGGGCGGGGCGCGCCGGCACAGATACGCAGTATTTT
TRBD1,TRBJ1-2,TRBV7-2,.,CASSFHQWTGGHGYTF,TGTGCCAGCAGCTTCCACCAGTGGACAGGGGGCCATGGCTACACCTTC
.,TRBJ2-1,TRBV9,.,CASSVEGNEQFF,TGTGCCAGCAGCGTAGAGGGGAATGAGCAGTTCTTC
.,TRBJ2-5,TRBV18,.,CASSPAGLETQYF,TGTGCCAGCTCACCGGCGGGGTTGGAGACCCAGTACTTC
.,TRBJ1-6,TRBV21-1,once,CASSGGDRGRNSPLHF,TGTGCCAGCAGCGGGGGGGACAGGGGAAGAAATTCACCCCTCCACTTT
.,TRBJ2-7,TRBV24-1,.,CATSDLLRRGVPYEQYF,TGTGCCACCAGTGATTTGCTCCGTAGGGGGGTTCCCTACGAGCAGTACTTC
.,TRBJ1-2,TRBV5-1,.,CASSTEVNSYGYTF,TGCGCCAGCAGCACCGAAGTCAACAGCTATGGCTACACCTTC
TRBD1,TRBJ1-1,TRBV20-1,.,CSASFGTGNTEAFF,TGCAGTGCTAGTTTCGGGACAGGGAACACTGAAGCTTTCTTT
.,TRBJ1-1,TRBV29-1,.,CSVEVPPTEAFF,TGCAGCGTTGAAGTTCCCCCCACTGAAGCTTTCTTT
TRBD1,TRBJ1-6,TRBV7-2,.,CASRSQGASSPLHF,TGTGCCAGCAGATCTCAGGGGGCCAGTTCACCCCTCCACTTT
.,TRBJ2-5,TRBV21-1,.,CASSNRGQETQYF,TGTGCCAGCAGCAATAGGGGGCAAGAGACCCAGTACTTC
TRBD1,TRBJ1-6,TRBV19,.,CASSVDRGTSPLHF,TGTGCCAGTTCCGTCGACAGGGGAACGTCACCCCTCCACTTT
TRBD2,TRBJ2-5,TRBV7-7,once,CASSASGGVKETQYF,TGTGCTAGCAGCGCAAGCGGGGGGGTAAAAGAGACCCAGTACTTC
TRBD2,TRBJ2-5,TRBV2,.,CASRTSGSPGGTQYF,TGTGCCAGCAGAACTAGCGGATCCCCGGGGGGGACCCAGTACTTC
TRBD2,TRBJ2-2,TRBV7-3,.,CASSRRPLAGEGTGELFF,TGTGCCAGCAGTCGACGACCTCTAGCGGGAGAAGGTACCGGGGAGCTGTTTTTT
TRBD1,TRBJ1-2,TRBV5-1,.,CASSQSGTGNYGYTF,TGCGCCAGCAGCCAATCCGGGACAGGGAACTATGGCTACACCTTC
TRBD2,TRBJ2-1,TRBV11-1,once,CASSLARTSGRKGNNEQFF,TGTGCCAGCAGCTTAGCTCGGACTAGCGGCCGGAAAGGCAACAATGAGCAGTTCTTC
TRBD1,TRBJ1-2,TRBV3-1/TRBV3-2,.,CASSQYGQGESYGYTF,TGTGCCAGCAGCCAATACGGACAGGGGGAATCTTATGGCTACACCTTC
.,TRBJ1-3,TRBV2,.,CASSENSLSGNTIYF,TGTGCCAGCAGTGAGAACAGCCTCTCTGGAAACACCATATATTTT
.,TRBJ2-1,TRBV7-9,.,CASSSSRGGSTSYNEQFF,TGTGCCAGCAGCTCATCCAGAGGGGGGTCAACCTCCTACAATGAGCAGTTCTTC
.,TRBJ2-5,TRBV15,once,CATSPRGHRETQYF,TGTGCCACCAGCCCCAGGGGCCACCGTGAGACCCAGTACTTC
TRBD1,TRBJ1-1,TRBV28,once,CASSPPRTGLNTEAFF,TGTGCCAGCAGTCCGCCCCGGACAGGGCTGAACACTGAAGCTTTCTTT
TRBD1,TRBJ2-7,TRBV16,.,CASSLTGTGAYEQYF,TGTGCCAGCAGCCTCACCGGGACAGGGGCCTACGAGCAGTACTTC
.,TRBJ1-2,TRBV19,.,CASSSEPGGSYTF,TGTGCCAGTAGCTCGGAACCTGGGGGCAGCTACACCTTC
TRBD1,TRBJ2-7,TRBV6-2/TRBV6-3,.,CASSYSLSGQDTYEQYF,TGTGCCAGCAGTTACTCGTTATCGGGACAGGATACCTACGAGCAGTACTTC
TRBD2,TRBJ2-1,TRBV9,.,CASSETSGATYNEQFF,TGTGCCAGCAGCGAGACTAGCGGGGCCACCTACAATGAGCAGTTCTTC
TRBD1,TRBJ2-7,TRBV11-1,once,CASSPGTATYEQYF,TGTGCCAGCAGCCCCGGGACAGCGACCTACGAGCAGTACTTC
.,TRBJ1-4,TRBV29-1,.,CSGRGHLNEKLFF,TGCAGCGGGAGGGGACACCTTAATGAAAAACTGTTTTTT